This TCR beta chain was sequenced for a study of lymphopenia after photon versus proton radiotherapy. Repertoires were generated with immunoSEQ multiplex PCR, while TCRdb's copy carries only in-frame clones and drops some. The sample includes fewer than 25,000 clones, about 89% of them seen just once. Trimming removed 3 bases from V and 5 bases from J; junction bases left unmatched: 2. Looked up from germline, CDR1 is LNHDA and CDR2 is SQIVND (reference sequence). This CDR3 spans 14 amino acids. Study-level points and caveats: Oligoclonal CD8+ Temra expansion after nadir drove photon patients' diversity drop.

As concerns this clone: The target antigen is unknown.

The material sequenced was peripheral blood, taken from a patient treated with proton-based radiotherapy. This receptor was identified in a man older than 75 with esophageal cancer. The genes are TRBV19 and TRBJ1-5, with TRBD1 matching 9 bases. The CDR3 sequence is CASSIWTGDQPQHF. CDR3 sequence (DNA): TGTGCCAGTAGTATTTGGACAGGGGATCAGCCCCAGCATTTT.